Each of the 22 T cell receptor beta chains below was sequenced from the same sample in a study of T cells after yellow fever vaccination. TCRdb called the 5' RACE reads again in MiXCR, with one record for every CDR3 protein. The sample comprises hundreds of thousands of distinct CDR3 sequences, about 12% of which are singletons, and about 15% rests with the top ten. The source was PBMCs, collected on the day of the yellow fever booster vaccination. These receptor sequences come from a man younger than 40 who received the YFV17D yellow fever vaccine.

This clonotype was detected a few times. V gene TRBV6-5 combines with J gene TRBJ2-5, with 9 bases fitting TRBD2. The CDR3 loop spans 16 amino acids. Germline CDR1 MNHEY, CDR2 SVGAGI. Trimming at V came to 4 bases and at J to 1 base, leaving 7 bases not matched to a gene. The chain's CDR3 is CASSSLSGRGQETQYF. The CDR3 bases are TGTGCCAGCAGTTCCCTTAGCGGGAGAGGCCAAGAGACCCAGTACTTC.

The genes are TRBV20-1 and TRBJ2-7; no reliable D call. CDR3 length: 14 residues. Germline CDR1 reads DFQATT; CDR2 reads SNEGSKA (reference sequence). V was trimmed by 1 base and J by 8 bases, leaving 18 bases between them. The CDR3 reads CSARVVQQTAKQYF. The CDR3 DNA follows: TGCAGTGCTAGAGTGGTTCAACAAACGGCGAAGCAGTACTTC.

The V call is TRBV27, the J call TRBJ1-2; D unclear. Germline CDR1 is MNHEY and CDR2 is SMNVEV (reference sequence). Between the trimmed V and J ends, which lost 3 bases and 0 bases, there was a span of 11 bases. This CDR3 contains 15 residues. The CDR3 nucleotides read TGTGCCAGCAGTTTCCACCCTCAGACTAACTATGGCTACACCTTC. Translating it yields CASSFHPQTNYGYTF.

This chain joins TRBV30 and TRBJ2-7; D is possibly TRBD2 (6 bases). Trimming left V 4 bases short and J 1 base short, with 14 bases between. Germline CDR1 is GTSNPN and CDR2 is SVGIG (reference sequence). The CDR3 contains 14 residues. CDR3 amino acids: CAWTGTHNSYEQYF. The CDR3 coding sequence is TGTGCCTGGACAGGGACTCACAATTCCTACGAGCAGTACTTC.

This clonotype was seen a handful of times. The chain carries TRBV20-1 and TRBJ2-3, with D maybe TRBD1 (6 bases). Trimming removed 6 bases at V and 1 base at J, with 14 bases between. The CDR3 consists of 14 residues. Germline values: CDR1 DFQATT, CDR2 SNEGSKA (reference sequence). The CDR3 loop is CSAHRELGTDTQYF. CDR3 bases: TGCAGTGCCCACAGGGAGCTGGGCACAGATACGCAGTATTTT.

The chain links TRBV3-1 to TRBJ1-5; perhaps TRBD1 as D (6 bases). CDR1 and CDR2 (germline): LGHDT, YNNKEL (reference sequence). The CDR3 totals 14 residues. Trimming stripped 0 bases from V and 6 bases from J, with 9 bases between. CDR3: CASSQEGAGQPQHF. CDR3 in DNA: TGTGCCAGCAGCCAAGAGGGGGCAGGTCAGCCCCAGCATTTT. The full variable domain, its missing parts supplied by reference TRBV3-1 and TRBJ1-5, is DTAVSQTPKYLVTQMGNDKSIKCEQNLGHDTMYWYKQDSKKFLKIMFSYNNKELIINETVPNRFSPKSPDKAHLNLHINSLELGDSAVYFCASSQEGAGQPQHFGDGTRLSIL.

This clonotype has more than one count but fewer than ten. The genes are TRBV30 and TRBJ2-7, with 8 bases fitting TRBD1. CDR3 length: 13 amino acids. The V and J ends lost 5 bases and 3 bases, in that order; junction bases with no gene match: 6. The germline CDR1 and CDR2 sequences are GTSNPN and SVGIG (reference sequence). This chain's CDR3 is CAWVDRGHYEQYF. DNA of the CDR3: TGTGCCTGGGTCGACAGGGGTCACTACGAGCAGTACTTC.

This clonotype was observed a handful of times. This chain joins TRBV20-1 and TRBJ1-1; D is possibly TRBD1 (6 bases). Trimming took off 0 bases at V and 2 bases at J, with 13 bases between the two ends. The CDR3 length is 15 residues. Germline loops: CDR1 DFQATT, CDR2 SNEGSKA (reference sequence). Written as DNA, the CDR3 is TGCAGTGCTAGAGATGCTGGACAGATCAACACTGAAGCTTTCTTT. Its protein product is CSARDAGQINTEAFF.

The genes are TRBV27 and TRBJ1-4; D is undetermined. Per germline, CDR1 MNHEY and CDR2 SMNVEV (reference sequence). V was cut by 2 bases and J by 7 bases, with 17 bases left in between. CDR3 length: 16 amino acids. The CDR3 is CASSLGFAEWGEKLFF. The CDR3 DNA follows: TGTGCCAGCAGTTTAGGGTTTGCCGAGTGGGGTGAAAAACTGTTTTTT.

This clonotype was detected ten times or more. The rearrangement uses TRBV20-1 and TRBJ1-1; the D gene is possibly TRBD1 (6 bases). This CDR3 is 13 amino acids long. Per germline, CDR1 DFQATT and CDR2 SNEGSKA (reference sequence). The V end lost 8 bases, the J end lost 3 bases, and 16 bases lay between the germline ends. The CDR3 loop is CSMRAQGYTEAFF. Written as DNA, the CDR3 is TGCAGTATGAGGGCCCAGGGGTACACTGAAGCTTTCTTT.

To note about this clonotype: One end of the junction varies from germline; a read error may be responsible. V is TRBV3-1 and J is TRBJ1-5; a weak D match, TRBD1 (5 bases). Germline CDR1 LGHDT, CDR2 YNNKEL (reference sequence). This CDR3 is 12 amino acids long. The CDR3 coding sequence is TGTGTCAGCAGCGCAGGGTTACAGCCCCAGCATTTT. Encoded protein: CVSSAGLQPQHF.

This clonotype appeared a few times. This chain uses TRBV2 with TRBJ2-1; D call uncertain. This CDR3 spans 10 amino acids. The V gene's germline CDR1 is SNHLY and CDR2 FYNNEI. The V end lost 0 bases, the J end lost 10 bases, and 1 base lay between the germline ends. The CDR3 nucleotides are TGTGCCAGCAGTGAAGCGGAGCAGTTCTTC. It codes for CASSEAEQFF.

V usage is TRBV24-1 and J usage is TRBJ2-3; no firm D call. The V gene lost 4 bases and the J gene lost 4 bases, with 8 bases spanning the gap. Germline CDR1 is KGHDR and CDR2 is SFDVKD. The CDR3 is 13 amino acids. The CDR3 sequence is CATSDRLSDTQYF. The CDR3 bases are TGTGCCACCAGTGACCGATTGTCAGATACGCAGTATTTT.

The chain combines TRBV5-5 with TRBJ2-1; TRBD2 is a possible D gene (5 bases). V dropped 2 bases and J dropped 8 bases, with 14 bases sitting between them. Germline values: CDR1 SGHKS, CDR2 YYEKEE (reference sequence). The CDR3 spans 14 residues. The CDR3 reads CASSLRLAGDEQFF. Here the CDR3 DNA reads TGTGCCAGCAGCTTAAGGCTAGCAGGCGATGAGCAGTTCTTC.

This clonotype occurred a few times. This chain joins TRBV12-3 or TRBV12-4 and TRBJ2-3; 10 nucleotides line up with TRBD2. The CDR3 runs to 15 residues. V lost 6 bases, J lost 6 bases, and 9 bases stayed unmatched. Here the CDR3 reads CASRPLAGAIDTQYF. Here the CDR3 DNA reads TGTGCCAGCAGACCCCTAGCGGGAGCCATCGATACGCAGTATTTT.

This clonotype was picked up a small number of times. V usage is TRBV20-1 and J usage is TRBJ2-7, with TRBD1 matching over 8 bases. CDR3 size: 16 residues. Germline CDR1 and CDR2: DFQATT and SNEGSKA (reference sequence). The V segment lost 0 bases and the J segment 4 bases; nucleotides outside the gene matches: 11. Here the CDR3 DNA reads TGCAGTGCTAGAGACGGACAGGGAGTAAATGTGTACGAGCAGTACTTC. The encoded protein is CSARDGQGVNVYEQYF.

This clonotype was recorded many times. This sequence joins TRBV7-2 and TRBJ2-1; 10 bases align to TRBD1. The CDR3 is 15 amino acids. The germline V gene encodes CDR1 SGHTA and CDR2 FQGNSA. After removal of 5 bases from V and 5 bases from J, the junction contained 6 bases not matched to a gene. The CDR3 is CASSLGTGEHNEQFF. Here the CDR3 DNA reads TGTGCCAGCAGCCTCGGGACAGGGGAGCACAATGAGCAGTTCTTC.

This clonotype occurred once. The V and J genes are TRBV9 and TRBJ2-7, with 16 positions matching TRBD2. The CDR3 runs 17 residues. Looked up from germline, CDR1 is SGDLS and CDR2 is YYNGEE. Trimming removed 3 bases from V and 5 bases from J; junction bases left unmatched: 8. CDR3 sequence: CASSAGTSGRADDEQYF. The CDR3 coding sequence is TGTGCCAGCAGCGCCGGGACTAGCGGGAGGGCCGACGACGAGCAGTACTTC.

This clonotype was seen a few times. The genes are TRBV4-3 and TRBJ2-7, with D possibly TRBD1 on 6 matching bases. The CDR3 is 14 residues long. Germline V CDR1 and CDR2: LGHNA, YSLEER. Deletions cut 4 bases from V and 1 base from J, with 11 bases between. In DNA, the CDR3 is TGCGCCAGCAGCCTTCGGACAGAATCCTACGAGCAGTACTTC. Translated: CASSLRTESYEQYF.

The CDR3 DNA reads TGTGCCAGCTCACCGGGACCTCAAGGGTATTCACCCCTCCACTTT. Encoded protein: CASSPGPQGYSPLHF. V gene TRBV18 combines with J gene TRBJ1-6; D might be TRBD1 (5 bases). Germline V gene lookup returns CDR1 KGHSH and CDR2 LQKENI. The CDR3 spans 15 residues. Between the trimmed V and J ends, which lost 3 bases and 8 bases, there was a span of 14 bases.

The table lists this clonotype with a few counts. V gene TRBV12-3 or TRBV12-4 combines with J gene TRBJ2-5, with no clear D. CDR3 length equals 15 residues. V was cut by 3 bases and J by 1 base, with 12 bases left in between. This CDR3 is CASSFRGLLQETQYF. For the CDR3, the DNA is TGTGCCAGCAGTTTCAGAGGATTGCTCCAAGAGACCCAGTACTTC.

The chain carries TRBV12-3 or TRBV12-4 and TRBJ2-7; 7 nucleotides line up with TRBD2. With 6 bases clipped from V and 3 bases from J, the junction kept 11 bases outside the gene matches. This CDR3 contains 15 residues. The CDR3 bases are TGTGCCAGCAGATCTAGGGGTTCGGGAGGCTACGAGCAGTACTTC. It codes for CASRSRGSGGYEQYF.